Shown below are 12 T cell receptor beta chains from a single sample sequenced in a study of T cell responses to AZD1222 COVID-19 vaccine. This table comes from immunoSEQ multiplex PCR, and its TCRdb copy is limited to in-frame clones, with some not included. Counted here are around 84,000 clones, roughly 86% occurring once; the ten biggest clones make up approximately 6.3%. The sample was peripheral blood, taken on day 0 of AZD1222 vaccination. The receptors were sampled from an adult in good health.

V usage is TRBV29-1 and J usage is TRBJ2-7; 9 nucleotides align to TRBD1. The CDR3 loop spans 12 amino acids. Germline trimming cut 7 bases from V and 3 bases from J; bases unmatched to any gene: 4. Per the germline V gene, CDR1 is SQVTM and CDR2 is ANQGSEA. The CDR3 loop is CSAEGQGYEQYF. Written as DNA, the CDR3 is TGCAGCGCCGAGGGACAGGGCTACGAGCAGTACTTC.

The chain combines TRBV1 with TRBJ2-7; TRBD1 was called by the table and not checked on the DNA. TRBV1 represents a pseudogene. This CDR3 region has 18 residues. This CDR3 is CTSSHGFTKFLKTYEQYF. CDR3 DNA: TGCACCAGCAGCCATGGTTTTACAAAGTTCTTAAAAACCTACGAGCAGTACTTC.

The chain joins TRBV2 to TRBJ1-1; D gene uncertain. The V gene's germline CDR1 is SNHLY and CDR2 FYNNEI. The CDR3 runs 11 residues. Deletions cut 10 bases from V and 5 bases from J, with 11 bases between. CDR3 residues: CAIDGVTEAFF. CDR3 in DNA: TGTGCCATCGACGGGGTGACTGAAGCTTTCTTT.

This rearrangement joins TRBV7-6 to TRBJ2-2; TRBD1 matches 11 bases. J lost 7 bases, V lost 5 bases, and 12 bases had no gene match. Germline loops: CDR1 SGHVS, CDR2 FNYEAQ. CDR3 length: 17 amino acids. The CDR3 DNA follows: TGTGCCAGCAGCCCCCGCCATCCGGGACAGGGGGTCGGGGAGCTGTTTTTT. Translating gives CASSPRHPGQGVGELFF.

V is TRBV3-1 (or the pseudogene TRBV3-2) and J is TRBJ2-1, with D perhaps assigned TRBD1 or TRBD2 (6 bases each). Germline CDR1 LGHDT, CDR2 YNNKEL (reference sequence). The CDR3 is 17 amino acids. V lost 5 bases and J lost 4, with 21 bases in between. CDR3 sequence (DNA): TGTGCCAGCAGCACCGGTGCGGGAAGGGGGTTATACAATGAGCAGTTCTTC. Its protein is CASSTGAGRGLYNEQFF.

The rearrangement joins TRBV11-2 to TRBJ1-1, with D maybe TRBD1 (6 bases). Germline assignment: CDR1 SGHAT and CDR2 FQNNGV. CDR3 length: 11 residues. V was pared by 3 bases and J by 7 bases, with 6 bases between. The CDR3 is CASSLDSEAFF. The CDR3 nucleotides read TGTGCCAGCAGCTTGGACAGTGAAGCTTTCTTT.

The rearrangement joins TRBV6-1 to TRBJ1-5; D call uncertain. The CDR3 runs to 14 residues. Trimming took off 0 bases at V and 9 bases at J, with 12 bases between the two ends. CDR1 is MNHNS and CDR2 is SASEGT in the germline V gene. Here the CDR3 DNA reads TGTGCCAGCAGTGAAGCGTTGGGCCTCGGGCCCCAGCATTTT. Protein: CASSEALGLGPQHF.

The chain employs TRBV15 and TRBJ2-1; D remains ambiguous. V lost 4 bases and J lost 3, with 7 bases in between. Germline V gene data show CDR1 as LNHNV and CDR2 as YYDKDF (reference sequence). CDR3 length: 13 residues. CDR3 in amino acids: CATSTDGYNEQFF. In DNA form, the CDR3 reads TGTGCCACCAGCACAGACGGCTACAATGAGCAGTTCTTC.

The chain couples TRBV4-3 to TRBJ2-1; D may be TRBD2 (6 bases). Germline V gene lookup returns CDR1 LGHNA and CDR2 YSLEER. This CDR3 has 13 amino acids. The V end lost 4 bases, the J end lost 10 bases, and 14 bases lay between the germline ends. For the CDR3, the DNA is TGCGCCAGCAGCCGCACCCAGGGAGGCGAGCAGTTCTTC. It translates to CASSRTQGGEQFF.

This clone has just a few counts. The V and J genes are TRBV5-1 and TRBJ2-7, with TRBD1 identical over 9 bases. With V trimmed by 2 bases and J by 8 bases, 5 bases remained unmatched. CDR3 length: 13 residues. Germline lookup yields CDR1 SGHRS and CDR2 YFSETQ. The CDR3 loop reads CASSFGGQGQQYF. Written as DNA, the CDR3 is TGCGCCAGCAGCTTCGGGGGACAGGGACAGCAGTACTTC.

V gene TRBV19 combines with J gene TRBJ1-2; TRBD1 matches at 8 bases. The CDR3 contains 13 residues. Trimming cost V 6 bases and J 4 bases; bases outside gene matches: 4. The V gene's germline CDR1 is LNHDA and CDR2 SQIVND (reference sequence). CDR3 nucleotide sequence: TGTGCCAGTAGGTCTACAGGGGGCTATGGCTACACCTTC. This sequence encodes CASRSTGGYGYTF. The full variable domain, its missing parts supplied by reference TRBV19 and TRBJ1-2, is DGGITQSPKYLFRKEGQNVTLSCEQNLNHDAMYWYRQDPGQGLRLIYYSQIVNDFQKGDIAEGYSVSREKKESFPLTVTSAQKNPTAFYLCASRSTGGYGYTFGSGTRLTVV.

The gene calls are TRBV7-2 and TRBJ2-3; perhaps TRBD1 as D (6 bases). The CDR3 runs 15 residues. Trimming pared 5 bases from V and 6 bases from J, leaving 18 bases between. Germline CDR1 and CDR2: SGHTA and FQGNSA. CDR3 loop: CASSPSTGNWDTQYF. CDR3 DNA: TGTGCCAGCAGCCCCTCTACAGGGAATTGGGATACGCAGTATTTT.